This T cell receptor beta chain was obtained from a study of T cell responses to AZD1222 COVID-19 vaccine. Study-wide points: Dominant at 160-218 and 743-854, vaccine-associated CD4 TCRs also spanned spike. White British donors predominated, females outnumbered males, and clonal diversity was possibly underestimated. Sampling captured repertoires only after the peak T cell response.

As for this clone: Antigen unknown.

The table came from immunoSEQ multiplex PCR; TCRdb's copy has only in-frame clones and leaves some out. Of over 110,000 clones in the sample, just under 95% were seen once. Germline CDR1 SEHNR, CDR2 FQNEAQ (reference sequence). This CDR3 is 14 amino acids long. V lost 2 bases and J 2 bases, leaving 9 bases between the germline ends. This chain connects TRBV7-9 to TRBJ2-5; no firm D call. This material consisted of peripheral blood, taken after recovery from COVID-19. This TCR was recovered from an adult who had recovered from COVID-19. The CDR3 region is CASSLSGRQETQYF. The CDR3 bases are TGTGCCAGCAGCTTATCGGGCAGGCAAGAGACCCAGTACTTC.